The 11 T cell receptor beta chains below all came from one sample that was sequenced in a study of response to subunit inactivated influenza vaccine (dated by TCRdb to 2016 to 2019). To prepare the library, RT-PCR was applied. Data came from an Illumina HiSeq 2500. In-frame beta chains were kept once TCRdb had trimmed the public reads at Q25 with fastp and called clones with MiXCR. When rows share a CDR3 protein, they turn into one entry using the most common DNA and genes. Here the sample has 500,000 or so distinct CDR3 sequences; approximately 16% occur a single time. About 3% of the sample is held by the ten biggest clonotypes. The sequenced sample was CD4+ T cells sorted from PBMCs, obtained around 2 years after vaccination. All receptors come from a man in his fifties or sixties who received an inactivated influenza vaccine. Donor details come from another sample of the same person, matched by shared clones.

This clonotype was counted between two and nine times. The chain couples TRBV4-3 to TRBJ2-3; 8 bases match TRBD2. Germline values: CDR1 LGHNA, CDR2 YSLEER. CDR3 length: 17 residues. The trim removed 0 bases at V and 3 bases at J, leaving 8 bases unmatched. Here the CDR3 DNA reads TGCGCCAGCAGCCAAGATCACAGCGGGAGAGGAACAGATACGCAGTATTTT. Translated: CASSQDHSGRGTDTQYF.

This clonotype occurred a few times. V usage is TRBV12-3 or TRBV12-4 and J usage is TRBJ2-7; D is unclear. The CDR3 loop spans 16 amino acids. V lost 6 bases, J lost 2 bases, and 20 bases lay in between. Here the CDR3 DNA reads TGTGCCAGCAGCCCTTCAATTTATCGTGGGACCTACGAGCAGTACTTC. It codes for CASSPSIYRGTYEQYF.

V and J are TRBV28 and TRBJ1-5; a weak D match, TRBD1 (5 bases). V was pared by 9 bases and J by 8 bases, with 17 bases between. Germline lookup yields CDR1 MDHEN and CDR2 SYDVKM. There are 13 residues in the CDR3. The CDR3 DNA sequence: TGTGCCAGTACCGGGACTCGCATCGAGCCCCAGCATTTT. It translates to CASTGTRIEPQHF.

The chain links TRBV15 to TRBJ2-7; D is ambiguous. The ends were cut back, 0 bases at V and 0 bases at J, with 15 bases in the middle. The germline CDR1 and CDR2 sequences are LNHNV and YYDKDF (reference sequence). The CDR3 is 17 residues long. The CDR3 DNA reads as TGTGCCACCAGCAGAGACAATCACAGAGAAAACTCCTACGAGCAGTACTTC. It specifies CATSRDNHRENSYEQYF.

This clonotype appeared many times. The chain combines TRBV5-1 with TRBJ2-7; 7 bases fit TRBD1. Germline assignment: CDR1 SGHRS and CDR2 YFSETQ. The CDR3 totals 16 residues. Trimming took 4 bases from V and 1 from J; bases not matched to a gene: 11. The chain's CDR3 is CASSSIGGAGSYEQYF. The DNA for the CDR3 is TGCGCCAGCAGCAGTATAGGGGGCGCCGGATCCTACGAGCAGTACTTC.

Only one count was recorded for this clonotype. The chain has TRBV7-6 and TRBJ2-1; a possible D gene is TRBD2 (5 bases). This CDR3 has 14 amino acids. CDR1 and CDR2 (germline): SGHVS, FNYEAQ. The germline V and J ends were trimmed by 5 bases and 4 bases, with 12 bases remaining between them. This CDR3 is CASSPRWEYNEQFF. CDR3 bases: TGTGCCAGCAGCCCCAGGTGGGAGTACAATGAGCAGTTCTTC.

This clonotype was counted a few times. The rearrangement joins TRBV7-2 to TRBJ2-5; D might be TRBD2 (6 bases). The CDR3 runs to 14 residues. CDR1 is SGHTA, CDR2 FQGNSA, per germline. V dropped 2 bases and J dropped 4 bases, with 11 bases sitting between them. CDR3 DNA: TGTGCCAGCAGCTTATCGGGGGTTGGAGAGACCCAGTACTTC. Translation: CASSLSGVGETQYF.

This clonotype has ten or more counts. CDR3 in amino acids: CASSYSGILETQYF. As DNA, the CDR3 is TGTGCCAGCAGTTACTCGGGGATTTTGGAGACCCAGTACTTC. The V gene is TRBV6-5, the J gene TRBJ2-5, with D uncertain. V was cut by 0 bases and J by 5 bases, with 10 bases left in between. Germline V CDR1 and CDR2: MNHEY, SVGAGI. CDR3 length equals 14 residues.

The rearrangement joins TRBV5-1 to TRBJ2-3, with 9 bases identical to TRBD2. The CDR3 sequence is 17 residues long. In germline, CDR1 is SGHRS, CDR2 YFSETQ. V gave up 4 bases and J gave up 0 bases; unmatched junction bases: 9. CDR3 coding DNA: TGCGCCAGCAGCGGAATAGCGGGAGCGGGCAGCACAGATACGCAGTATTTT. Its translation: CASSGIAGAGSTDTQYF.

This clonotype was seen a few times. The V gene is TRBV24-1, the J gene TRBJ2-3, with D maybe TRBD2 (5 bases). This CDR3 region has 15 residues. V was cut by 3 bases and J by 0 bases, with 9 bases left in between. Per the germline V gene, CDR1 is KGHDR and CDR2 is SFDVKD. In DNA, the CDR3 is TGTGCCACCAGTGATCGGACGGGAAGCACAGATACGCAGTATTTT. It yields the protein CATSDRTGSTDTQYF.

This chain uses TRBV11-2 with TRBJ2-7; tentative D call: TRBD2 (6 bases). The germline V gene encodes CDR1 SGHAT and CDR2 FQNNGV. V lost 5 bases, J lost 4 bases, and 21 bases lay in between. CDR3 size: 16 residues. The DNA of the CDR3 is TGTGCCAGCAGCCAACTCCACCCCGGGACTTTGTACGAGCAGTACTTC. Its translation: CASSQLHPGTLYEQYF.